These T cell receptor beta chains were read from a single sample in a study of blood T cell repertoires in COVID-19. Assay: immunoSEQ multiplex PCR; the TCRdb copy retains only in-frame clones and omits some. Of approximately 490,000 clones in the sample, about 85% are singletons; the top ten hold about 0.65%. Sequencing used PBMCs or T cells enriched from blood (not recorded which). The receptors were gathered from a woman under 30 who had recovered from COVID-19. Both conserved end residues are part of each CDR3. The order of the fields is D gene, J gene, clone size, V gene, CDR3 DNA, CDR3 protein. A D gene is named only where the DNA matches it firmly. For some rows the clone size is stated as once, few or many, or as a class when expanded; others skip it.

>.|TRBJ2-3|.|TRBV5-1
TGCGCCAGCAGCTTGGCCGAGGCTAGCGGCACAGATACGCAGTATTTT
CASSLAEASGTDTQYF
>TRBD1|TRBJ1-1|.|TRBV20-1
TGCAGTGCTAGTAAGGGGGCCGTGAACACTGAAGCTTTCTTT
CSASKGAVNTEAFF
>TRBD1|TRBJ1-4|once|TRBV27
TGTGCCAGCAGCTCCCTACCGGGACAGACAACTAATGAAAAACTGTTTTTT
CASSSLPGQTTNEKLFF
>.|TRBJ1-6|.|TRBV5-1
TGCGCCAGCAGCTTGGCCGGGGCAGGGGACAATTCACCCCTCCACTTT
CASSLAGAGDNSPLHF
>.|TRBJ1-6|.|TRBV18
TGTGCCAGCTCACCACCGAACGGGCCCCTCCACTTT
CASSPPNGPLHF
>TRBD1|TRBJ1-3|few|TRBV11-2
TGTGCCAGCAGCTTATTGACAGGGGGCATTAGCGCTGGAAACACCATATATTTT
CASSLLTGGISAGNTIYF
>.|TRBJ1-5|.|TRBV13
TGTGCCAGCAGCTTAGGCCGGGGTGATGATCAGCCCCAGCATTTT
CASSLGRGDDQPQHF
>TRBD1|TRBJ1-2|.|TRBV5-6
TGTGCCAGCAGCTTGTTGTACGGGCAGGGGGCAATATATGGCTACACCTTC
CASSLLYGQGAIYGYTF
>.|TRBJ2-7|.|TRBV7-2
TGTGCCAGCAGCCTAGGGTCCGGGGGTCCTTCCTACGAGCAGTACTTC
CASSLGSGGPSYEQYF
>TRBD1|TRBJ1-2|.|TRBV5-5
TGTGCCAGCAGCCCACTAACAGGGGCAGGGGGCTACACCTTC
CASSPLTGAGGYTF
>TRBD1|TRBJ1-1|.|TRBV12-3/TRBV12-4
TGTGCCAGCAGTTCTGCCTCAGGGGGCGCGGCTTTCTTT
CASSSASGGAAFF
>.|TRBJ2-5|.|TRBV25-1
TGTGCCAGCAGTGAGACGGGAGAGACCCAGTACTTC
CASSETGETQYF
>TRBD2|TRBJ2-3|.|TRBV30
TGTGCCTGTGGGACTAGCGGGGGCACAGATACGCAGTATTTT
CACGTSGGTDTQYF
>TRBD1|TRBJ2-3|.|TRBV5-5
TGTGCCAGCAGCTTGTGGGACAGTACCCAATATGCGCAGTATTTT
CASSLWDSTQYAQYF
>.|TRBJ2-3|.|TRBV3-1/TRBV3-2
TGTGCCAGCAGCCAGATTCCGGGCACAGATACGCAGTATTTT
CASSQIPGTDTQYF
>.|TRBJ2-1|.|TRBV2
TGTGCCAGCACTAAGGGGTCCAATGAGCAGTTCTTC
CASTKGSNEQFF
>TRBD1|TRBJ1-4|few|TRBV7-2
TGTGCCAGCAGCTTTCAGGGGGCGAATGAAAAACTGTTTTTT
CASSFQGANEKLFF
>TRBD1|TRBJ2-7|.|TRBV5-1
TGCGCCAGCGGGCAGGGACAGGGCGCCTACGAGCAGTACTTC
CASGQGQGAYEQYF
>.|TRBJ1-1|.|TRBV7-9
TGTGCCAGCAGCTTAGTTACAGGCTCCACTGAAGCTTTCTTT
CASSLVTGSTEAFF
>TRBD1|TRBJ1-1|.|TRBV6-5
TGTGCCAGCAGTTACTCGAGACAGGGACCGGCTTTCTTT
CASSYSRQGPAFF
>TRBD1|TRBJ1-6|.|TRBV30
TGTGCCTGGAGTTCGACAGGGGCGAGTCATTCACCCCTCCACTTT
CAWSSTGASHSPLHF
>TRBD1|TRBJ2-7|.|TRBV28
TGTGCCAGCAGCCAAGGGGACAGCTCCTACGAGCAGTACTTC
CASSQGDSSYEQYF
>TRBD1|TRBJ2-3|.|TRBV14
TGTGCCAGCAGTCGTTCGACAGGGGCGCAGTATTTT
CASSRSTGAQYF
>TRBD1|TRBJ2-7|.|TRBV28
TGTGCCAGCACCGGGACAGGGAGCTCCTACGAGCAGTACTTC
CASTGTGSSYEQYF
>.|TRBJ2-1|.|TRBV5-1
TGCGCCAGCAGCTTGGCCTCCTCGCGGAACTCCTACAATGAGCAGTTCTTC
CASSLASSRNSYNEQFF
>TRBD2|TRBJ2-7|.|TRBV3-1/TRBV3-2
TGTGCCAGCAGCCAAGAGGGACTAGCCGAGTACGAGCAGTACTTC
CASSQEGLAEYEQYF
>.|TRBJ1-1|.|TRBV6-1
TGTGCCAGCAGTGAGCTACAAACGGGGGCTGAAGCTTTCTTT
CASSELQTGAEAFF
>TRBD1|TRBJ1-1|.|TRBV28
TGTGCCAGCTGGGACAGGGGTAAAGCTTTCTTT
CASWDRGKAFF
>.|TRBJ2-1|.|TRBV5-1
TGCGCCAGCAGCTCCCAGGGTGGCGAGCAGTTCTTC
CASSSQGGEQFF
>.|TRBJ1-6|.|TRBV28
TGTGCCAGCAGTTTTCCCGGCGGGGATAATTCACCCCTCCACTTT
CASSFPGGDNSPLHF
>TRBD1|TRBJ1-2|.|TRBV7-9
TGTGCCAGCAGCCAAGCAGGGGACAGACAAGGAGGTGGCTACACCTTC
CASSQAGDRQGGGYTF
>.|TRBJ1-2|.|TRBV28
TGTGCCAGCACCCCATCAGGGCGCGGCTCCGTTTATGGCTACACCTTC
CASTPSGRGSVYGYTF